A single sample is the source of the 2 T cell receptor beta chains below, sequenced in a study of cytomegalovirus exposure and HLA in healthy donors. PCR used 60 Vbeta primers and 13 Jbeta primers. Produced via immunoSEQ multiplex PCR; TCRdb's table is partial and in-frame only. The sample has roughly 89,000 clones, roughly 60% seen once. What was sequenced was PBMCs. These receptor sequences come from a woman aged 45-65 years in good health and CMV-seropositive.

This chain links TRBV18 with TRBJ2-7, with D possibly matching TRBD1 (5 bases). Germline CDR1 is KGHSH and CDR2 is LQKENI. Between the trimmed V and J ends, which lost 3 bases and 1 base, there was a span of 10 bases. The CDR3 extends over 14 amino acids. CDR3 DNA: TGTGCCAGCTCACCCCGACAGAGATCCTACGAGCAGTACTTC. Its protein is CASSPRQRSYEQYF.

CDR3 bases: TGTGCCAGCAGCGTAGTTCCCGGGGACGAGCAGTACTTC. Translated, it gives CASSVVPGDEQYF. V gene TRBV9 combines with J gene TRBJ2-7, with D perhaps matching TRBD2 (5 bases). V lost 0 bases and J 5 bases, leaving 9 bases between the germline ends. CDR1 SGDLS and CDR2 YYNGEE come from the germline V gene. CDR3 length: 13 residues.